This TCR beta chain emerged from a study of blood T cell repertoires in COVID-19. Across the study: Sources were T cells, B-cell-depleted T cells, or PBMCs; the material itself was cDNA or gDNA.

This table comes from immunoSEQ multiplex PCR, and its TCRdb copy is limited to in-frame clones, with some not included. The repertoire holds approximately 250,000 clones, with 70% to 90% as singletons. Trimming took off 3 bases at V and 3 bases at J, with 10 bases between the two ends. CDR1 SGHNT and CDR2 YYREEE come from the germline V gene (reference sequence). The CDR3 spans 13 residues. Sequencing was done on a sample of peripheral blood. The chain carries TRBV5-4 and TRBJ2-7, with D possibly being TRBD1 (6 bases). This receptor was taken from a woman aged 70-85 years with COVID-19, enrolled during active disease. In nucleotides, the CDR3 is TGTGCCAGCAGCTGGGACAATGTCTACGAGCAGTACTTC. Translating gives CASSWDNVYEQYF.